This is a list of T cell receptor beta chains from one sample in a study of chemoradiotherapy in HPV16-positive cancers. The data were produced by immunoSEQ multiplex PCR, yet TCRdb's version contains in-frame clones alone and is incomplete. The repertoire includes around 62,000 clones, around nine tenths of them detected once, and roughly 4.2% sits in the top ten. Sequencing used blood, obtained from a patient who underwent chemoradiotherapy. The receptors come from a human donor with HPV-associated anogenital cancer. Each CDR3 is given with its conserved first and last residue. A D gene is named only where the DNA matches it firmly.

j_call: TRBJ2-7
v_call: TRBV11-2
d_call: TRBD1
cdr3_aa: CASSSGTGIFEQYF

j_call: TRBJ2-7
v_call: TRBV7-2
d_call: .
cdr3_aa: CASSTRSYEQYF

j_call: TRBJ1-1
v_call: TRBV19
d_call: .
cdr3_aa: CASSIGFNTEAFF

j_call: TRBJ2-3
v_call: TRBV2
d_call: TRBD2
cdr3_aa: CASNAGLTDTQYF

j_call: TRBJ2-1
v_call: TRBV5-5
d_call: .
cdr3_aa: CASSSFYNEQFF

j_call: TRBJ2-6
v_call: TRBV12-2
d_call: .
cdr3_aa: CASRNSPSTQSRANVLTF

j_call: TRBJ1-5
v_call: TRBV6-1
d_call: .
cdr3_aa: CASSLWSNQPQHF

j_call: TRBJ2-7
v_call: TRBV28
d_call: .
cdr3_aa: CASSFEPASSYEQYF

j_call: TRBJ2-7
v_call: TRBV4-1
d_call: TRBD1
cdr3_aa: CASSLTGGGYEQYF

j_call: TRBJ1-2
v_call: TRBV6-6
d_call: .
cdr3_aa: CASSYSVSTNYGYTF

j_call: TRBJ1-2
v_call: TRBV5-1
d_call: .
cdr3_aa: CASSTDRYGYTF

j_call: TRBJ2-1
v_call: TRBV7-9
d_call: TRBD2
cdr3_aa: CASSTLAGEQFF

j_call: TRBJ1-4
v_call: TRBV5-1
d_call: .
cdr3_aa: CASSFTRGDEKLFF

j_call: TRBJ2-1
v_call: TRBV28
d_call: TRBD2
cdr3_aa: CASSLGLSGLNEQFF

j_call: TRBJ1-3
v_call: TRBV28
d_call: .
cdr3_aa: CASSSDGNTIYF

j_call: TRBJ2-7
v_call: TRBV6-1
d_call: TRBD1
cdr3_aa: CASRPGQATYEQYF

j_call: TRBJ2-1
v_call: TRBV7-2
d_call: TRBD2
cdr3_aa: CASSTTSGPYNEQFF

j_call: TRBJ1-3
v_call: TRBV2
d_call: .
cdr3_aa: CASSAEHRNTIYF